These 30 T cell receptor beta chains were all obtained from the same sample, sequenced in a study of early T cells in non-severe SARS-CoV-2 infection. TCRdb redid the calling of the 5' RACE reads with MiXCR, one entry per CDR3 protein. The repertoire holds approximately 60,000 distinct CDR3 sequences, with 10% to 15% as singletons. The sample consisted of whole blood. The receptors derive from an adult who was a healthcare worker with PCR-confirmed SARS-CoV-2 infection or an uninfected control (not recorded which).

CDR3 protein: CSARFGEGNEKLFF. The CDR3 DNA follows: TGCAGTGCTAGATTCGGGGAGGGTAATGAAAAACTGTTTTTT. This rearrangement joins TRBV20-1 to TRBJ1-4; D unresolved. Germline V CDR1 and CDR2: DFQATT, SNEGSKA (reference sequence). The CDR3 sequence is 14 residues long. V lost 2 bases and J 4 bases, leaving 11 bases between the germline ends.

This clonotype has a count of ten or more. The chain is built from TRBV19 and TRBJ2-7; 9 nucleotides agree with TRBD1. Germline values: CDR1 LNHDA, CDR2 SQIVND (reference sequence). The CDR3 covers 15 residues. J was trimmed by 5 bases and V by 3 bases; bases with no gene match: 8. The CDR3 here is CASSIVRGQGNEQYF. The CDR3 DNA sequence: TGTGCCAGTAGTATTGTACGGGGACAGGGAAACGAGCAGTACTTC.

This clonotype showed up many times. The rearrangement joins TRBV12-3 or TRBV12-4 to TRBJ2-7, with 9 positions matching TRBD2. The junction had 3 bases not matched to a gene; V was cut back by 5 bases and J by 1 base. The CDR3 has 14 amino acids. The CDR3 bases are TGTGCCAGCAGTGCGACTAGCGGATCCTACGAGCAGTACTTC. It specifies CASSATSGSYEQYF.

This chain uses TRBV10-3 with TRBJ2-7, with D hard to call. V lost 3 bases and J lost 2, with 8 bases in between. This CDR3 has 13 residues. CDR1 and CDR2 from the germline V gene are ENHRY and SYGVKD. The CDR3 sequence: CAISDPFTYEQYF. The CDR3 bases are TGTGCCATCAGTGATCCCTTTACCTACGAGCAGTACTTC.

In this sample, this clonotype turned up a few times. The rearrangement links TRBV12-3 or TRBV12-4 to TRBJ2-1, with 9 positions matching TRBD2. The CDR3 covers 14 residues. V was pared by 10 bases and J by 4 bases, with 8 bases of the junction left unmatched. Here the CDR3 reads CATGGSGRYNEQFF. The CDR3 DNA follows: TGTGCCACCGGGGGGAGCGGGAGGTACAATGAGCAGTTCTTC.

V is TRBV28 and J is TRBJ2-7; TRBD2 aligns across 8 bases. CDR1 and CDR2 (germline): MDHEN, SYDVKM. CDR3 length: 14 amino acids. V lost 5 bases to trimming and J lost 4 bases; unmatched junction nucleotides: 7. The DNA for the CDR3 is TGTGCCAGCAGTCCCTTACTAGCGGCTTACGAGCAGTACTTC. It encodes CASSPLLAAYEQYF.

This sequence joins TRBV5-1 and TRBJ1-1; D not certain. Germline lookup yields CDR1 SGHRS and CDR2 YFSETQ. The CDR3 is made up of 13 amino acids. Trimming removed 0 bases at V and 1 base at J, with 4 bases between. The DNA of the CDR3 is TGCGCCAGCAGCTTGGAACAGAACACTGAAGCTTTCTTT. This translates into CASSLEQNTEAFF.

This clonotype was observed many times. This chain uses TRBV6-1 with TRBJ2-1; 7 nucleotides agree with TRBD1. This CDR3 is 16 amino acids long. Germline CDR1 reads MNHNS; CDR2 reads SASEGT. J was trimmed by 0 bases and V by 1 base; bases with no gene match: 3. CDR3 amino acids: CASSEVAGGSYNEQFF. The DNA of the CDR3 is TGTGCCAGCAGTGAAGTGGCAGGGGGCTCCTACAATGAGCAGTTCTTC.

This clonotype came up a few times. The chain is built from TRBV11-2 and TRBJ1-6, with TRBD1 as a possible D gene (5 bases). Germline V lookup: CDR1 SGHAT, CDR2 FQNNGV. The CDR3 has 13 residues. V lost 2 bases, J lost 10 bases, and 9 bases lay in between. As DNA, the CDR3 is TGTGCCAGCAGCTTACTGGGGCGCTCACCCCTCCACTTT. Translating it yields CASSLLGRSPLHF.

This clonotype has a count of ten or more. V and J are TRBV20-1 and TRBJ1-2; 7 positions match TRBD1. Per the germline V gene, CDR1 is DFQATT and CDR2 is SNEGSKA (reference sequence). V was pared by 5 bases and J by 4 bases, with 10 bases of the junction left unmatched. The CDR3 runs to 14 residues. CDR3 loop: CSAWVREGAYGYTF. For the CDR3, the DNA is TGCAGTGCTTGGGTCCGGGAGGGGGCCTATGGCTACACCTTC.

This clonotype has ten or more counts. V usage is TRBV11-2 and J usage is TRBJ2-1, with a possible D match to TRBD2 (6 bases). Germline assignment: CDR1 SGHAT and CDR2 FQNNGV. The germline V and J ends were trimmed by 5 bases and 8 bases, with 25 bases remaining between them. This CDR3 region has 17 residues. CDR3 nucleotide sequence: TGTGCCAGCAGCCACCCGAGGGACTTCCCCTTCGCCCATGAGCAGTTCTTC. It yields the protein CASSHPRDFPFAHEQFF.

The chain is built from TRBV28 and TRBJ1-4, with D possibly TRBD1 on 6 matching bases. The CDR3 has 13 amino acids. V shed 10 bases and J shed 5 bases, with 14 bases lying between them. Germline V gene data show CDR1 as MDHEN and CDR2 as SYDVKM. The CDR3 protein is CAITGQGNEKLFF. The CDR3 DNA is TGTGCCATTACAGGGCAGGGAAATGAAAAACTGTTTTTT.

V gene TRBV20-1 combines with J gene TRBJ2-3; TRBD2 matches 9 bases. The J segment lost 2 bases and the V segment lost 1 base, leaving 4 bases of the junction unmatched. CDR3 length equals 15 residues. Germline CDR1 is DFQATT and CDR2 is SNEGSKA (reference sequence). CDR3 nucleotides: TGCAGTGCTAGAGGGCTAGCGGGGTACACAGATACGCAGTATTTT. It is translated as CSARGLAGYTDTQYF.

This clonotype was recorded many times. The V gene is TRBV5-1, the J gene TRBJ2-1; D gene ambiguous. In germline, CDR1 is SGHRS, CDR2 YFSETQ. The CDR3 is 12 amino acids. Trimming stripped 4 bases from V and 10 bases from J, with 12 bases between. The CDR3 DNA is TGCGCCAGCAGCCATCGCCCTGGGGAGCAGTTCTTC. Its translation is CASSHRPGEQFF.

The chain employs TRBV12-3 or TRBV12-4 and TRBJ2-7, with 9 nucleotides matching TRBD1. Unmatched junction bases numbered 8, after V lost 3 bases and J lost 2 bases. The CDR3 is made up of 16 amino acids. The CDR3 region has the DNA TGTGCCAGCAGTTTTTATGGGACAGGGATACCCTACGAGCAGTACTTC. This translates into CASSFYGTGIPYEQYF.

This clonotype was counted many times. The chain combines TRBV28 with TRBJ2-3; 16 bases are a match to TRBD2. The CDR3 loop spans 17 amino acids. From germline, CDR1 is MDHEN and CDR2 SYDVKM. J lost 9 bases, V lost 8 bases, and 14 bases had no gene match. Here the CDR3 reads CASYMQGLAGGPRTQYF. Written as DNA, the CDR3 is TGTGCCAGCTACATGCAGGGACTAGCGGGAGGGCCTCGCACGCAGTATTTT. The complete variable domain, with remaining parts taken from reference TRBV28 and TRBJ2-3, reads DVKVTQSSRYLVKRTGEKVFLECVQDMDHENMFWYRQDPGLGLRLIYFSYDVKMKEKGDIPEGYSVSREKKERFSLILESASTNQTSMYLCASYMQGLAGGPRTQYFGPGTRLTVL.

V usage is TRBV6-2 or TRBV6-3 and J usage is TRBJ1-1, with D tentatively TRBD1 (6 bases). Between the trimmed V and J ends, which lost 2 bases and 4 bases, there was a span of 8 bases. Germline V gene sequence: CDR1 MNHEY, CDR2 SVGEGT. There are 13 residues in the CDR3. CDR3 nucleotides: TGTGCCAGCAGTTACGGGGGGCTCACTGAAGCTTTCTTT. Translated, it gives CASSYGGLTEAFF.

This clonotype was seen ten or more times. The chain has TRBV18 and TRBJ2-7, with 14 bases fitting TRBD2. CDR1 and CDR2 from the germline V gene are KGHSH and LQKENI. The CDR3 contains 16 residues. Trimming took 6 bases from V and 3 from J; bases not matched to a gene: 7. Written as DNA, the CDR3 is TGTGCCAGCTCTCGGGGACTAGCGGGAGATTTCTACGAGCAGTACTTC. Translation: CASSRGLAGDFYEQYF.

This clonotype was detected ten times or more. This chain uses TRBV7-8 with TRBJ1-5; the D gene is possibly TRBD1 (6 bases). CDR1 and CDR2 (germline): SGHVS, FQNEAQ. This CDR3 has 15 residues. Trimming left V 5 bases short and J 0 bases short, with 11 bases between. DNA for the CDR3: TGTGCCAGCAGCAAAGGGGGAACTAGCAATCAGCCCCAGCATTTT. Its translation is CASSKGGTSNQPQHF.

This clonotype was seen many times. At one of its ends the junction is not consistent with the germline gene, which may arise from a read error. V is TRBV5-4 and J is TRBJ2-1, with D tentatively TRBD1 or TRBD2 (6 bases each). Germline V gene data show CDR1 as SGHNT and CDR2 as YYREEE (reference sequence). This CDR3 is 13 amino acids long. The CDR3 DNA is TGCGCCAGCAGCTCGGGGGACACGGCAGAGCAGTTCTTC. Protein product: CASSSGDTAEQFF. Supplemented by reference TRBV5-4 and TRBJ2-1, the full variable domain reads ETGVTQSPTHLIKTRGQQVTLRCSSQSGHNTVSWYQQALGQGPQFIFQYYREEENGRGNFPPRFSGLQFPNYSSELNVNALELDDSALYLCASSSGDTAEQFFGPGTRLTVL.

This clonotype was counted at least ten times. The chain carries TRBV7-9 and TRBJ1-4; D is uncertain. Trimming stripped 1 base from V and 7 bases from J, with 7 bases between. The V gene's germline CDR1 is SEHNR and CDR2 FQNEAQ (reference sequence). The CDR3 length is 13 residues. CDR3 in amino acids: CASSLEYGEKLFF. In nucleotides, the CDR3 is TGTGCCAGCAGCTTAGAATATGGTGAAAAACTGTTTTTT. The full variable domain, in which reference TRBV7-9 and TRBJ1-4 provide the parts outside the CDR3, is DTGVSQNPRHKITKRGQNVTFRCDPISEHNRLYWYRQTLGQGPEFLTYFQNEAQLEKSRLLSDRFSAERPKGSFSTLEIQRTEQGDSAMYLCASSLEYGEKLFFGSGTQLSVL.

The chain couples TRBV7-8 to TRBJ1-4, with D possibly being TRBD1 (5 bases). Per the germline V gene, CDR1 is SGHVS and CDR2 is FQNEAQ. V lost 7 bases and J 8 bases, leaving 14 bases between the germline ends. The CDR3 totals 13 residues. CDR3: CASTNRDGEKLFF. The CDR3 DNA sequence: TGTGCCAGCACCAACCGGGACGGCGAAAAACTGTTTTTT.

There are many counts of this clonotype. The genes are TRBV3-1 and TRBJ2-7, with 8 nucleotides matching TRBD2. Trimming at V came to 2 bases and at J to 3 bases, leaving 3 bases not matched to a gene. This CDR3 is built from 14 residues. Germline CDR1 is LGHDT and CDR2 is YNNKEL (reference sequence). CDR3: CASSQRTSHYEQYF. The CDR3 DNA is TGTGCCAGCAGCCAACGGACTAGCCACTACGAGCAGTACTTC.

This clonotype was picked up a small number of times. Here the CDR3 DNA reads TGTGCCAGCAGTTTTTGGGACACCGGGGAGCTGTTTTTT. Protein: CASSFWDTGELFF. This chain connects TRBV12-3 or TRBV12-4 to TRBJ2-2; D is uncertain. The ends were cut back, 3 bases at V and 3 bases at J, with 5 bases in the middle. The CDR3 runs to 13 residues.

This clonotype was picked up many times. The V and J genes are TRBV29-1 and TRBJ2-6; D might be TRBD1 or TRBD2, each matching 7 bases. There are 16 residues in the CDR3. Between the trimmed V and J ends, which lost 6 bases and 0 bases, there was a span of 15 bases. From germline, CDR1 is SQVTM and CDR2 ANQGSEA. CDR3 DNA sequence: TGCAGCGTAGCGGGGACAGCAAGCTCTGGGGCCAACGTCCTGACTTTC. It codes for CSVAGTASSGANVLTF.

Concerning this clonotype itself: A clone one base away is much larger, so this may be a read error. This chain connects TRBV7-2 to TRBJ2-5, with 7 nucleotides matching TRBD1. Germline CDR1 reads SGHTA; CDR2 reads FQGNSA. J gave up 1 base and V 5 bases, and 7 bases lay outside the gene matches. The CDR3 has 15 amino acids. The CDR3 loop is CASSHEGALQETQYF. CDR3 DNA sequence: TGTGCCAGCAGCCACGAGGGGGCTCTCCAAGAGACCCAGTACTTC.

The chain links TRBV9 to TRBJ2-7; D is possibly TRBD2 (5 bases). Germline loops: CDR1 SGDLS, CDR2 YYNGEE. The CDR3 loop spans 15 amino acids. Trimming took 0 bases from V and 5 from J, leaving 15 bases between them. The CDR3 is CASSVARGGMDEQYF. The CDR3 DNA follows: TGTGCCAGCAGCGTAGCTCGGGGTGGCATGGACGAGCAGTACTTC. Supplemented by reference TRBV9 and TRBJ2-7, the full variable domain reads DSGVTQTPKHLITATGQRVTLRCSPRSGDLSVYWYQQSLDQGLQFLIQYYNGEERAKGNILERFSAQQFPDLHSELNLSSLELGDSALYFCASSVARGGMDEQYFGPGTRLTVT.

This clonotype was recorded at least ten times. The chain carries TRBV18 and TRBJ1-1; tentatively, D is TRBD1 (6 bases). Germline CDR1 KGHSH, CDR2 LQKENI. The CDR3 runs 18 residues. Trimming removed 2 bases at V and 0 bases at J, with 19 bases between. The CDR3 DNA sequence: TGTGCCAGCTCACCAAACCGGAAACCCGAGGGGGTGAACACTGAAGCTTTCTTT. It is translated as CASSPNRKPEGVNTEAFF.

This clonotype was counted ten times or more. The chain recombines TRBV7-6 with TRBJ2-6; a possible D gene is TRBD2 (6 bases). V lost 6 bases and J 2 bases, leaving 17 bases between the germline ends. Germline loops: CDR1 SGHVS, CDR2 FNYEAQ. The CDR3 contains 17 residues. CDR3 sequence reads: CASSFGGIFTGANVLTF. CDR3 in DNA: TGTGCCAGCAGTTTTGGGGGGATCTTCACTGGGGCCAACGTCCTGACTTTC. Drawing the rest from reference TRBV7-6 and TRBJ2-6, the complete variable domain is GAGVSQSPRYKVTKRGQDVALRCDPISGHVSLYWYRQALGQGPEFLTYFNYEAQQDKSGLPNDRFSAERPEGSISTLTIQRTEQRDSAMYRCASSFGGIFTGANVLTFGAGSRLTVL.

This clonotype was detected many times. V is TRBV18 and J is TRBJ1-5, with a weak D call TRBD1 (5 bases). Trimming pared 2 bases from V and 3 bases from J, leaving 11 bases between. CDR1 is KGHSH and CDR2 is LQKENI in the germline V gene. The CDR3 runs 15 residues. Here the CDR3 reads CASSPMQGFNQPQHF. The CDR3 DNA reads TGTGCCAGCTCACCAATGCAGGGATTCAATCAGCCCCAGCATTTT.